This T cell receptor (beta chain) was sequenced during a study of cytomegalovirus exposure and HLA in healthy donors. This PCR relied on a set of 60 Vbeta primers and 13 Jbeta primers. Clones were read by immunoSEQ multiplex PCR, and TCRdb kept only the in-frame ones, dropping some. In the table there are 100,000 to 120,000 clones, about 80% of which are singletons. Study observations and caveats: Among TCR beta chains, those listed as cytomegalovirus-associated numbered more than 150.

Only a few counts were recorded for this clone. Its specificity is not known. The clonotype comes from an older woman in good health and CMV-seropositive. The source material was PBMCs.

The CDR3 coding sequence is TGTGCCAGCAGTGAAAGGGACACCTTGCCGTATTTT. Its translation is CASSERDTLPYF. The V and J genes are TRBV6-1 and TRBJ2-3, with a possible D match to TRBD1 (6 bases). The CDR3 is 12 amino acids. Germline V gene sequence: CDR1 MNHNS, CDR2 SASEGT. V gave up 2 bases and J gave up 14 bases, with 14 bases separating them.